These 13 T cell receptor beta chains share one sample of origin, sequenced in a study of blood T cell repertoires in COVID-19. The protocol was immunoSEQ multiplex PCR, while the TCRdb copy is restricted to in-frame clones and leaves out a portion. The data hold about 90,000 clones, with around four fifths observed a single time. Sequenced sample: peripheral blood. The source is a middle-aged man with acute or convalescent COVID-19.

In its sample, this clone was seen once. The chain employs TRBV28 and TRBJ2-3; 16 positions agree with TRBD2. Germline CDR1 reads MDHEN; CDR2 reads SYDVKM. The junction had 3 bases not matched to a gene; V was cut back by 6 bases and J by 0 bases. CDR3 length: 17 residues. CDR3 sequence (DNA): TGTGCCAGCAGAGGGACTAGCGGGGGGGTCAGCACAGATACGCAGTATTTT. Encoded protein: CASRGTSGGVSTDTQYF.

Within the sample, this clone is medium-sized (0.01 to 0.1%). This chain connects TRBV24-1 to TRBJ1-5; D gene ambiguous. Germline assignment: CDR1 KGHDR and CDR2 SFDVKD. The CDR3 totals 14 residues. The V and J ends lost 3 bases and 3 bases respectively, with 8 bases between them. The CDR3 nucleotides read TGTGCCACCAGTGATGAAGCCTCCAATCAGCCCCAGCATTTT. Protein: CATSDEASNQPQHF.

The chain recombines TRBV28 with TRBJ1-2, with unresolved D. CDR3 length equals 13 residues. Trimming left V 5 bases short and J 4 bases short, with 11 bases between. Germline CDR1 reads MDHEN; CDR2 reads SYDVKM. The CDR3 loop is CASSPAGRYGYTF. CDR3 bases: TGTGCCAGCAGTCCCGCTGGGCGCTATGGCTACACCTTC.

The chain recombines TRBV11-2 with TRBJ2-7, with 8 bases that match TRBD1. Germline V gene lookup returns CDR1 SGHAT and CDR2 FQNNGV. The CDR3 runs to 12 residues. V was clipped by 5 bases and J by 6 bases; unmatched bases: 3. The CDR3 sequence is CASSPTGVEQYF. The CDR3, as DNA: TGTGCCAGCAGCCCGACAGGGGTCGAGCAGTACTTC.

The table lists this clone with a few counts. The rearrangement uses TRBV7-2 and TRBJ2-7; D is undetermined. Trimming removed 2 bases from V and 7 bases from J, with 9 bases in between. The CDR3 has 12 residues. Germline V gives CDR1 SGHTA, CDR2 FQGNSA. CDR3 bases: TGTGCCAGCAGCTTAAATGTGAGGGAGCAGTACTTC. Translation gives CASSLNVREQYF. Together with reference TRBV7-2 and TRBJ2-7, the CDR3 gives the full variable domain: GAGVSQSPSNKVTEKGKDVELRCDPISGHTALYWYRQSLGQGLEFLIYFQGNSAPDKSGLPSDRFSAERTGGSVSTLTIQRTQQEDSAVYLCASSLNVREQYFGPGTRLTVT.

Written as DNA, the CDR3 is TGTGCCAGCAGTTTAAGGCGGGACAGTAATCAGCCCCAGCATTTT. Protein product: CASSLRRDSNQPQHF. The chain combines TRBV27 with TRBJ1-5; 7 nucleotides line up with TRBD1. This CDR3 has 15 amino acids. The germline V gene encodes CDR1 MNHEY and CDR2 SMNVEV (reference sequence). The ends lost 2 bases at V and 4 bases at J; junction bases unmatched: 5.

As regards this clone: The junction shows a germline mismatch at one end, possibly a read error. V and J are TRBV19 and TRBJ1-4; possible D gene TRBD1, 5 bases. CDR1 is LNHDA and CDR2 is SQIVND in the germline V gene (reference sequence). The CDR3 runs to 14 residues. In DNA, the CDR3 is TGTGCCAGTGCAGGACAAACAACTAATGAAAACCTGTTTTTT. The encoded protein is CASAGQTTNENLFF.

This chain uses TRBV4-3 with TRBJ2-2, with D uncertain. Trimming took off 0 bases at V and 5 bases at J, with 13 bases between the two ends. CDR3 length equals 16 residues. Germline V gene sequence: CDR1 LGHNA, CDR2 YSLEER. CDR3 nucleotide sequence: TGCGCCAGCAGCCAAGATCAGGCCTTCTCAACCGGGGAGCTGTTTTTT. This translates into CASSQDQAFSTGELFF.

This clone has just one count. The DNA for the CDR3 is TGTGCCTGGAGCCACGGGGACACAGATACGCAGTATTTT. Translated, it gives CAWSHGDTDTQYF. The rearrangement links TRBV30 to TRBJ2-3, with D possibly matching TRBD2 (5 bases). Trimming removed 3 bases at V and 2 bases at J, with 9 bases between. CDR1 GTSNPN and CDR2 SVGIG come from the germline V gene (reference sequence). The CDR3 consists of 13 residues.

In nucleotides, the CDR3 is TGTGCCAGCAGCCGCCCCGGGGGGAACACTGAAGCTTTCTTT. It translates to CASSRPGGNTEAFF. This sequence joins TRBV4-2 and TRBJ1-1, with D perhaps TRBD1 (5 bases). The CDR3 runs 14 residues. The V gene's germline CDR1 is LGHNA and CDR2 YNFKEQ. With 4 bases removed from V and 1 base from J, the gap between germline ends came to 10 bases.

This clone was detected only a few times. The chain employs TRBV2 and TRBJ1-5; D call uncertain. V was pared by 1 base and J by 6 bases, with 7 bases between. Germline CDR1 reads SNHLY; CDR2 reads FYNNEI. The CDR3 has 13 amino acids. CDR3 region: CASSEGQVQPQHF. DNA of the CDR3: TGTGCCAGCAGTGAAGGACAAGTTCAGCCCCAGCATTTT.

This rearrangement joins TRBV7-9 to TRBJ1-4, with D uncertain. Germline CDR1 is SEHNR and CDR2 is FQNEAQ (reference sequence). There are 11 residues in the CDR3. V lost 8 bases, J lost 5 bases, and 6 bases lay in between. In DNA form, the CDR3 reads TGTGCCAGCGCGGCAAATGAAAAACTGTTTTTT. This encodes CASAANEKLFF.

This clone occurred a few times. The chain is built from TRBV2 and TRBJ1-5; D unclear. Trimming cost V 4 bases and J 7 bases, with 14 bases left between them. The germline CDR1 and CDR2 sequences are SNHLY and FYNNEI. This CDR3 is 14 amino acids long. The CDR3 protein is CASSGGLSGQPQHF. The CDR3 nucleotides are TGTGCCAGCAGTGGAGGACTGTCTGGACAGCCCCAGCATTTT.